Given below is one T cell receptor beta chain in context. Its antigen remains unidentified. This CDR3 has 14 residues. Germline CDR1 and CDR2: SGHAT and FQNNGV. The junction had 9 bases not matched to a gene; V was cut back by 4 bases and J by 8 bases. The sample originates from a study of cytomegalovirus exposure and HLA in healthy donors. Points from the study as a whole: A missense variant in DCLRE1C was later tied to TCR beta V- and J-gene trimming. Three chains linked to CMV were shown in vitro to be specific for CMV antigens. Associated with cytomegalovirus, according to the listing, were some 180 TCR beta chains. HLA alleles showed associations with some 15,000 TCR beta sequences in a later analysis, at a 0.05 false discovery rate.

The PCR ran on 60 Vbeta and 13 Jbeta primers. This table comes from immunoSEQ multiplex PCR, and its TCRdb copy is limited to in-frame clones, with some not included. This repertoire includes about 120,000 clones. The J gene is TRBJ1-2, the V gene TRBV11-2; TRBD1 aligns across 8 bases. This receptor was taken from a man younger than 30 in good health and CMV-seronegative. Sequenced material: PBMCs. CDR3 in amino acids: CASSSSGGTPGYTF. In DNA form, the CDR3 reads TGTGCCAGCAGCTCCTCAGGGGGCACACCCGGCTACACCTTC.